Listed below are T cell receptor beta chains from one sample, sequenced in a study of T-cell memory formation after mild COVID-19. TCRdb fed the 5' RACE reads into MiXCR, producing one record per CDR3 protein. The sample has 40,000 to 60,000 distinct CDR3 sequences; 9.3% are singletons. Sequencing was done on a sample of PBMCs or a T cell subset sorted from them (not recorded which). The receptors were gathered from an adult woman who had mild COVID-19 (a few samples of this study predate the infection). Cell type and time point are not known. Each CDR3 is given with its conserved first and last residue. A clone size is listed for some rows: how often the clone was seen (once, few, many), or a class if it is expanded.

j_gene | abundance | v_gene | CDR3aa
TRBJ2-5 | few | TRBV20-1 | CSAWRLGGLQETQYF
TRBJ2-7 | - | TRBV3-1 | CASSRGLVSYEQYF
TRBJ1-1 | many | TRBV30 | CAWSMQYEAFF
TRBJ2-3 | - | TRBV19 | CASTQLGTPSDTQYF
TRBJ2-3 | - | TRBV9 | CASSVGAGGPILITSTDTQYF
TRBJ2-3 | few | TRBV12-3/TRBV12-4 | CASGPSGGAQYF
TRBJ2-1 | few | TRBV6-2/TRBV6-3 | CASSYASLYNEQFF
TRBJ1-5 | - | TRBV12-3/TRBV12-4 | CASGRSNQPQHF
TRBJ2-5 | many | TRBV7-2 | CASSLGAIETQYF
TRBJ2-7 | medium-sized | TRBV5-1 | CASSLESLGGYEQYF
TRBJ2-1 | many | TRBV5-1 | CASSWTEGSLYNEQFF
TRBJ2-3 | few | TRBV20-1 | CSAREAGITSTDTQYF
TRBJ1-3 | few | TRBV9 | CASSVDDGNTIYF
TRBJ2-2 | - | TRBV20-1 | CSARPSGSTAGELFF
TRBJ2-7 | - | TRBV11-2 | CASSLGRDSDIYEQYF
TRBJ2-6 | - | TRBV3-1 | CASSLHTGANVLTF
TRBJ2-7 | few | TRBV5-1 | CASSYDYEQYF
TRBJ2-1 | few | TRBV7-3 | CASSLMGEGLVNEQFF
TRBJ2-3 | many | TRBV7-9 | CASSFVAGVDTQYF
TRBJ2-4 | - | TRBV20-1 | CSAYLGTEAKNIQYF
TRBJ2-1 | many | TRBV11-1 | CASSRGGNSGNNEQFF
TRBJ2-7 | few | TRBV7-2 | CASSPNHSYEQYF
TRBJ2-6 | few | TRBV27 | CASSFGGANVLTF
TRBJ1-1 | many | TRBV24-1 | CATSRTENTEAFF
TRBJ1-1 | - | TRBV12-3/TRBV12-4 | CASLEFQGPTEAFF
TRBJ1-2 | few | TRBV2 | CASSESLGTDGYTF
TRBJ2-1 | many | TRBV7-2 | CASSSKNLTTSGRLGEQFF
TRBJ2-5 | few | TRBV20-1 | CSAKEGRETQYF
TRBJ1-1 | few | TRBV3-1 | CASSQGTLMNTEAFF
TRBJ2-6 | few | TRBV7-2 | CASSLVVSAGTPLGANVLTF
TRBJ1-3 | - | TRBV6-1 | CASSEWASGNTIYF
TRBJ2-1 | - | TRBV7-3 | CASSQGTSPYNEQFF
TRBJ2-6 | once | TRBV5-4 | CASSLERGNSGANVLTF
TRBJ2-2 | many | TRBV29-1 | CSVRDRSDTGELFF